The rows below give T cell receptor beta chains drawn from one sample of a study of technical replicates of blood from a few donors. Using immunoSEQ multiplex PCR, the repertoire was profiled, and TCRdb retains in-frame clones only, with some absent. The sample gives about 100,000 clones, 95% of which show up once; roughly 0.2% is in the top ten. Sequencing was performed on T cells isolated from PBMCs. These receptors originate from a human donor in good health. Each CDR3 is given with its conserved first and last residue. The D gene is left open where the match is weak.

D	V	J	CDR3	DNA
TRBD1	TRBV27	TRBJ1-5	CASTEPTGASLYSNQPQHF	TGTGCCAGCACCGAACCCACAGGGGCCTCCCTATATAGCAATCAGCCCCAGCATTTT
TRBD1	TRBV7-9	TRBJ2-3	CASSLGDRESDTQYF	TGTGCCAGCAGCTTAGGAGACAGGGAGTCAGATACGCAGTATTTT
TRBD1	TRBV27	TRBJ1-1	CASSLGTAEAFF	TGTGCCAGCAGTTTGGGGACAGCCGAAGCTTTCTTT
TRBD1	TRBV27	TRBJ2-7	CASSSIYRGINEQYF	TGTGCCAGCAGTTCTATCTACAGGGGAATCAACGAGCAGTACTTC
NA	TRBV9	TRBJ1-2	CASSVVGGNYGYTF	TGTGCCAGCAGCGTAGTAGGCGGAAACTATGGCTACACCTTC
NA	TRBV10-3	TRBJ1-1	CAGSGSPGTEAFF	TGTGCCGGGTCGGGGTCCCCCGGCACTGAAGCTTTCTTT
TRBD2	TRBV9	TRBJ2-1	CASSGPGLAGGYNEQFF	TGTGCCAGCAGCGGCCCGGGACTAGCGGGGGGGTACAATGAGCAGTTCTTC
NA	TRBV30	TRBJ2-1	CASDSYNEQFF	TGTGCCAGCGACAGCTACAATGAGCAGTTCTTC
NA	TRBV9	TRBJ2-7	CASSVEDSAPTRQYF	TGTGCCAGCAGCGTAGAGGACTCGGCCCCTACGAGGCAGTACTTC
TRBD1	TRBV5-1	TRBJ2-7	CASSLAVPSWTGNYEQYF	TGCGCCAGCAGCTTGGCCGTCCCCTCCTGGACAGGGAACTACGAGCAGTACTTC
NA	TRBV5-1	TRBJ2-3	CASSLLSDTQYF	TGCGCCAGCAGCTTGCTTTCTGATACGCAGTATTTT
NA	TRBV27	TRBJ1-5	CASSKGGASIQPQHF	TGTGCCAGCAGCAAGGGGGGGGCAAGTATTCAGCCCCAGCATTTT
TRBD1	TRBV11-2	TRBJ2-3	CASRDIRGQGHTQYF	TGTGCCAGCCGGGATATAAGGGGACAGGGGCATACGCAGTATTTT
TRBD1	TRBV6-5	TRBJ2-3	CASSPDRALGTQYF	TGTGCCAGCAGTCCGGACAGGGCATTAGGGACGCAGTATTTT
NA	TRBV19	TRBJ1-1	CASLPRQDRLNTEAFF	TGTGCCAGTCTCCCTCGACAGGACAGACTGAACACTGAAGCTTTCTTT
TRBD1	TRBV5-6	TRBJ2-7	CASSLLRTGDYEQYF	TGTGCCAGCAGCCTCCTCCGGACAGGGGACTACGAGCAGTACTTC
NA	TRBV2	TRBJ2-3	CASSYTLASTDTQYF	TGTGCCAGCAGCTATACCCTAGCGTCCACAGATACGCAGTATTTT